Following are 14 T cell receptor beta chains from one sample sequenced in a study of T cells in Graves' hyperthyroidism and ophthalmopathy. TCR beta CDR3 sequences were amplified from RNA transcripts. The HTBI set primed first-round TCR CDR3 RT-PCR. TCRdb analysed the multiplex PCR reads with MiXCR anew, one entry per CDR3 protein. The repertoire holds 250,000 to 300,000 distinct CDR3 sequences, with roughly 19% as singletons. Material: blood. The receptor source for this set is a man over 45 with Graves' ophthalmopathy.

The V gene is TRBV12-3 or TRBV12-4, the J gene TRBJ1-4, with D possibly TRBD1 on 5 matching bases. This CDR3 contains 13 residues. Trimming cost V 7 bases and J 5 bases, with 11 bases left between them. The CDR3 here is CASKWDGNEKLFF. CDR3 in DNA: TGTGCCAGCAAGTGGGACGGGAATGAAAAACTGTTTTTT.

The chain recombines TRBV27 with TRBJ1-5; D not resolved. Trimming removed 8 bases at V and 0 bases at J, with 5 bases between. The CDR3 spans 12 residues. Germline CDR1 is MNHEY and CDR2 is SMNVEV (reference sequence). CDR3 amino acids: CASGDSNQPQHF. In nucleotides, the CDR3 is TGTGCCAGCGGGGATAGCAATCAGCCCCAGCATTTT.

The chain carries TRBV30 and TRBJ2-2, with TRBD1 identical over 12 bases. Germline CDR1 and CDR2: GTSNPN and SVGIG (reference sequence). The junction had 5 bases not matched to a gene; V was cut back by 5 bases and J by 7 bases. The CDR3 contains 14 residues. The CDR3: CAWRDRGLGGELFF. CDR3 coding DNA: TGTGCCTGGCGGGACAGGGGGCTCGGCGGGGAGCTGTTTTTT.

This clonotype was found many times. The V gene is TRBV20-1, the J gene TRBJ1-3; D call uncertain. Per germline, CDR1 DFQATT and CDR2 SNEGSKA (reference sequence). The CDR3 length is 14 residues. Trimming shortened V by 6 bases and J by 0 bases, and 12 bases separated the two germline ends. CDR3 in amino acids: CSAGAASSGNTIYF. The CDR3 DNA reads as TGCAGTGCCGGAGCCGCGAGCTCTGGAAACACCATATATTTT.

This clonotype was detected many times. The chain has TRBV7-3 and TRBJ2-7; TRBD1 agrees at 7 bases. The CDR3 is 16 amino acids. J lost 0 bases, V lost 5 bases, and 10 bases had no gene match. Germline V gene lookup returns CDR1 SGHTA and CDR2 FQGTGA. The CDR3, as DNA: TGTGCCAGCAGCGCCTACAGGGGCCTTAGCTCCTACGAGCAGTACTTC. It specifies CASSAYRGLSSYEQYF.

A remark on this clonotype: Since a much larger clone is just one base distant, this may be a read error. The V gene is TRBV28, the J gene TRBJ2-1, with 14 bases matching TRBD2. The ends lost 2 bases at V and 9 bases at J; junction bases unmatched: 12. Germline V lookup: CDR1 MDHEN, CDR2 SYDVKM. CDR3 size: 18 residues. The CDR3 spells CASSLISPGTSGSREQFF. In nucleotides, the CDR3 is TGTGCCAGCAGTTTAATCTCTCCCGGGACTAGCGGGAGCCGTGAGCAGTTCTTC. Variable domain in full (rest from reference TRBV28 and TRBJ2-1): DVKVTQSSRYLVKRTGEKVFLECVQDMDHENMFWYRQDPGLGLRLIYFSYDVKMKEKGDIPEGYSVSREKKERFSLILESASTNQTSMYLCASSLISPGTSGSREQFFGPGTRLTVL.

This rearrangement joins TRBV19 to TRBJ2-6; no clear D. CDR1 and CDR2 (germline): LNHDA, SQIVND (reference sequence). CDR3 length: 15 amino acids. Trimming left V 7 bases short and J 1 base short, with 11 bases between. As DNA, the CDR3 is TGTGCCAGTACCCATCTGGGGTCTGGGGCCAACGTCCTGACTTTC. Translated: CASTHLGSGANVLTF. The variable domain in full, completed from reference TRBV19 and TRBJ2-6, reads DGGITQSPKYLFRKEGQNVTLSCEQNLNHDAMYWYRQDPGQGLRLIYYSQIVNDFQKGDIAEGYSVSREKKESFPLTVTSAQKNPTAFYLCASTHLGSGANVLTFGAGSRLTVL.

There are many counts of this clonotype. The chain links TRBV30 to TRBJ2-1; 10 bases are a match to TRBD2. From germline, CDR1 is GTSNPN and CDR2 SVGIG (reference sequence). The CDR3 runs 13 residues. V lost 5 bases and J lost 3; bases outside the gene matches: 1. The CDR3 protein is CAWGTSDYNEQFF. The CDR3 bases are TGTGCCTGGGGGACTAGCGACTACAATGAGCAGTTCTTC. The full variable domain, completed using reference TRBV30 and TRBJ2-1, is SQTIHQWPATLVQPVGSPLSLECTVEGTSNPNLYWYRQAAGRGLQLLFYSVGIGQISSEVPQNLSASRPQDRQFILSSKKLLLSDSGFYLCAWGTSDYNEQFFGPGTRLTVL.

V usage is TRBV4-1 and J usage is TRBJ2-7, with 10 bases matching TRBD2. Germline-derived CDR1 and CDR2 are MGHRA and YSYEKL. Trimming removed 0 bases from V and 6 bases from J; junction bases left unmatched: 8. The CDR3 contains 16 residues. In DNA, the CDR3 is TGCGCCAGCAGCCAAGAGGCCCTAGCGGGAGTTCCCGAGCAGTACTTC. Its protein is CASSQEALAGVPEQYF.

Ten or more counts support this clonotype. CDR3 sequence (DNA): TGCAGTGCTAGAGGACTAGCGAGCCAAGAGACCCAGTACTTC. This translates into CSARGLASQETQYF. The V gene is TRBV20-1, the J gene TRBJ2-5, with 8 bases lining up with TRBD2. This CDR3 region has 14 residues. The ends lost 1 base at V and 1 base at J; junction bases unmatched: 2. Germline CDR1 is DFQATT and CDR2 is SNEGSKA (reference sequence).

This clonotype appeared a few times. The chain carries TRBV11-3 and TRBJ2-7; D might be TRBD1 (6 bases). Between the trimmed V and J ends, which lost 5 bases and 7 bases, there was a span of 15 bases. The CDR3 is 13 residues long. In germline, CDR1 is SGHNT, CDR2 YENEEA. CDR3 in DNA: TGTGCCAGCAGCCTAGGCCTGGACAGTGAGCAGTACTTC. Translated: CASSLGLDSEQYF.

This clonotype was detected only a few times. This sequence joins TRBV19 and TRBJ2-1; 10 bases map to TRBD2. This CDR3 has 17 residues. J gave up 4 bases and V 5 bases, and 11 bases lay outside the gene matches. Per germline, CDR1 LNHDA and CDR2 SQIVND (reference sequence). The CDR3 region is CASSSPWTSGIYNEQFF. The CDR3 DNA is TGTGCCAGTAGTTCGCCTTGGACTAGCGGCATATACAATGAGCAGTTCTTC.

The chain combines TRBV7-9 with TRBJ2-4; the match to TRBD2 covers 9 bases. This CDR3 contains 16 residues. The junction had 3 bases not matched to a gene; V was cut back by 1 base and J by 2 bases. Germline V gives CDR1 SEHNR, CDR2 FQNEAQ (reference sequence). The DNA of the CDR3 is TGTGCCAGCAGCTTAGTAGCGGGAGTAACCAAAAACATTCAGTACTTC. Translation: CASSLVAGVTKNIQYF.

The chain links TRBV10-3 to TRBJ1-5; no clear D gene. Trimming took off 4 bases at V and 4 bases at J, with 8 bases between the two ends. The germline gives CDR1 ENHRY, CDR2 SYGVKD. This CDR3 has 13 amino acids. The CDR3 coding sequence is TGTGCCATCAGTGCGACCGAGAATCAGCCCCAGCATTTT. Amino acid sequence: CAISATENQPQHF.